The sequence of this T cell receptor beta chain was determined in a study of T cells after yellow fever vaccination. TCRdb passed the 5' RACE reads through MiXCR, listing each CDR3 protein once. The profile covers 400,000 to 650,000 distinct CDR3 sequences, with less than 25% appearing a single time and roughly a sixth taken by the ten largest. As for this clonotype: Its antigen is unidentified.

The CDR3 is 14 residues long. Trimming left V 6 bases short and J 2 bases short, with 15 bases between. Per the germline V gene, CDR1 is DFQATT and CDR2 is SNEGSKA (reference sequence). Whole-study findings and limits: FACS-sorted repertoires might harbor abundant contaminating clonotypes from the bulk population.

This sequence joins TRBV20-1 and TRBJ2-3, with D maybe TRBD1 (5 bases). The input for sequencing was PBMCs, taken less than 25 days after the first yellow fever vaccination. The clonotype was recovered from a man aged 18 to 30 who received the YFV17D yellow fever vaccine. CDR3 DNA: TGCAGTGCCCTCCTCCTGACAGTCACAGATACGCAGTATTTT. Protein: CSALLLTVTDTQYF.